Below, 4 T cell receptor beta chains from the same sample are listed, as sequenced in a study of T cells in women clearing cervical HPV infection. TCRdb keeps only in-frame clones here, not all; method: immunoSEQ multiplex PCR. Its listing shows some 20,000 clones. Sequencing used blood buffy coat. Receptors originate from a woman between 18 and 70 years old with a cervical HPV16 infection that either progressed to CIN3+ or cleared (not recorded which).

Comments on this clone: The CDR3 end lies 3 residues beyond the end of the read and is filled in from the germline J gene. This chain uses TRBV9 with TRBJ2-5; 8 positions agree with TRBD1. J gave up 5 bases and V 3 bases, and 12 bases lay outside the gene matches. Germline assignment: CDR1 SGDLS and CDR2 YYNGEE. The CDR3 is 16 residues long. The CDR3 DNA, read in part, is TGTGCCAGCAGCGCCCGATTTGAGACAGGGGCGGAGACC. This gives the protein CASSARFETGAET. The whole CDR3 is CASSARFETGAETQYF.

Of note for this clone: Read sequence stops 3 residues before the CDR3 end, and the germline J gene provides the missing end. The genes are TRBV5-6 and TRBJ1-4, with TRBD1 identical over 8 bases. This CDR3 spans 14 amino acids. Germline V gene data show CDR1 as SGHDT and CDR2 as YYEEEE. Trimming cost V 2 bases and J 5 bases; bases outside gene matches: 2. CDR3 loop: CASSLRQGNEKLFF. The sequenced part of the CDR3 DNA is TGTGCCAGCAGCTTAAGACAGGGGAATGAAAAA.

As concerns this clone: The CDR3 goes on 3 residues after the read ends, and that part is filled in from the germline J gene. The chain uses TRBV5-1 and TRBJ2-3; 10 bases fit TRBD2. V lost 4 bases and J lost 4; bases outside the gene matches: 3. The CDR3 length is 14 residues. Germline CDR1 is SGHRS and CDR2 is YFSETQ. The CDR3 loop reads CASSPGTSADTQYF. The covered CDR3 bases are TGCGCCAGCAGCCCGGGGACTAGCGCAGATACG.

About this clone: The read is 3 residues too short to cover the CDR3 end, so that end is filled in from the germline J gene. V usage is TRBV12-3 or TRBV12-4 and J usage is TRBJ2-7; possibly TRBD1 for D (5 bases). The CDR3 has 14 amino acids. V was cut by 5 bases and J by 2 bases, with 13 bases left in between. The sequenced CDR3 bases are TGTGCCAGCAGTCCCCGCCAGGGTCCCTACGAG. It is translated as CASSPRQGPYE. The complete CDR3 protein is CASSPRQGPYEQYF.